The clone carrying this T cell receptor beta chain was seen at least ten times. Antigen unknown. This entry comes from a study of T-cell reconstitution after alpha-beta-depleted transplantation in children. Points from the study as a whole: Diversity of TCRbeta at day 60 was high in some patients, arising from surviving recipient T cells and thymic progenitors. At around two months after transplant, the alpha-beta T cells were reportedly derived from several hundred expanded clones that came from non-depleted graft cells. A year had passed since transplant, and T-cell counts and diversity by then came mostly from newly produced T cells.

The authors prepared the TCRbeta library with unique molecular identifiers. A single record per CDR3 protein comes from TCRdb applying MiXCR to the PCR reads. This table has over 150,000 distinct CDR3 sequences, roughly 6.5% appearing once. This specimen consisted of PBMCs, obtained before TCRalphabeta/CD19-depleted stem cell transplant. This receptor was taken from a girl under two years old with combined immunodeficiency, due to receive a stem cell transplant.

The CDR3 loop is CSVEVLVSWDRGVGGYTF. The CDR3 coding sequence is TGCAGCGTTGAAGTTCTGGTGTCTTGGGACAGGGGTGTTGGCGGCTACACCTTC. V is TRBV29-1 and J is TRBJ1-2; 10 nucleotides line up with TRBD1. This CDR3 contains 18 residues. Unmatched junction bases numbered 19, after V lost 1 base and J lost 8 bases. Germline lookup yields CDR1 SQVTM and CDR2 ANQGSEA.